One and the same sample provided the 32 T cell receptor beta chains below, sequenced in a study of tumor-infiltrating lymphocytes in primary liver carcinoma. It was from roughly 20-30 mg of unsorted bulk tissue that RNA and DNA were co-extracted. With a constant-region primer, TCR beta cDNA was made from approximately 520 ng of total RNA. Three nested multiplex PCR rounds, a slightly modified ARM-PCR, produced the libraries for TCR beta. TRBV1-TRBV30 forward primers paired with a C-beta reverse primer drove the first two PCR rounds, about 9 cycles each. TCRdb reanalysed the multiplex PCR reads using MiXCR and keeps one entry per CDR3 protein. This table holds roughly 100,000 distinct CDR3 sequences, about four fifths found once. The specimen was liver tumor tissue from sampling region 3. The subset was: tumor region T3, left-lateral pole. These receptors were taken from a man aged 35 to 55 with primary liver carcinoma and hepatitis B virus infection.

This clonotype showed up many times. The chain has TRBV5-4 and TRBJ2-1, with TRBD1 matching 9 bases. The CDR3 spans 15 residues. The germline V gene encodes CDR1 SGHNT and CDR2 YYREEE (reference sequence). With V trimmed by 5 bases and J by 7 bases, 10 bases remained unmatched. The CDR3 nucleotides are TGTGCCAGCAGTCCTGGGACAGGGTGGGAGAATGAGCAGTTCTTC. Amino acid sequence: CASSPGTGWENEQFF.

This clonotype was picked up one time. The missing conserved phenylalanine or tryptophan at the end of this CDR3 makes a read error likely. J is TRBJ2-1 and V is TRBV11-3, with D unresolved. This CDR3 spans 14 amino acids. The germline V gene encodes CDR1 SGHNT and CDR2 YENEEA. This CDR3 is CASILGISNNEQFL. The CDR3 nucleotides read TGTGCCAGCATCTTAGGCATCTCTAACAATGAGCAGTTCTTG.

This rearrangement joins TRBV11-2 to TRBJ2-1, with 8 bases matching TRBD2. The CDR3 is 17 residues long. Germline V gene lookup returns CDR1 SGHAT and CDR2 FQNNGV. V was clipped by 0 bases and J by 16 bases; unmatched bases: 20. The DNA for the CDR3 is TGTGCCAGCAGCTTAGATAGGGGCGGGAGGTTCTACATTGAGCGTTTCTTC. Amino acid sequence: CASSLDRGGRFYIERFF.

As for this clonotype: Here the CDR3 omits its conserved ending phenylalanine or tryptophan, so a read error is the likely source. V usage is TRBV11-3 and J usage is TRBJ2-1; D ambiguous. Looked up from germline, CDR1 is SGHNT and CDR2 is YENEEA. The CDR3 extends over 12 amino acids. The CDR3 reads CTSSLNANEQFM. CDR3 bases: TGTACCAGCAGCCTAAATGCCAATGAGCAGTTCATG.

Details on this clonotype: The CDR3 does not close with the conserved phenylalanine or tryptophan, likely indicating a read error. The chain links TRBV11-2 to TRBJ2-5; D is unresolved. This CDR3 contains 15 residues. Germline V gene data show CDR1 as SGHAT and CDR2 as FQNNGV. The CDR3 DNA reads TGTGCCAGCAGCCCCGTCGGGCTAGTACCAGAGAGCCAGTACTAC. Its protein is CASSPVGLVPESQYY.

Here the CDR3 reads CSAPRYAGELFF. The CDR3 DNA is TGCAGTGCGCCACGGTACGCCGGGGAGCTGTTTTTT. The chain recombines TRBV20-1 with TRBJ2-2; D gene unclear. Deletions cut 6 bases from V and 6 bases from J, with 11 bases between. Germline assignment: CDR1 DFQATT and CDR2 SNEGSKA (reference sequence). The CDR3 is 12 amino acids.

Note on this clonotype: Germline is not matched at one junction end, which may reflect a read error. This CDR3 reads CASSMGGDMGISLSRANVLTF. The CDR3 region has the DNA TGCGCCAGCAGCATGGGGGGAGACATGGGCATTTCCCTCTCTAGGGCCAACGTCCTGACTTTC. The chain is built from TRBV11-2 and TRBJ2-6; tentative D call: TRBD2 (6 bases). Germline CDR1 reads SGHAT; CDR2 reads FQNNGV. This CDR3 is 21 amino acids long.

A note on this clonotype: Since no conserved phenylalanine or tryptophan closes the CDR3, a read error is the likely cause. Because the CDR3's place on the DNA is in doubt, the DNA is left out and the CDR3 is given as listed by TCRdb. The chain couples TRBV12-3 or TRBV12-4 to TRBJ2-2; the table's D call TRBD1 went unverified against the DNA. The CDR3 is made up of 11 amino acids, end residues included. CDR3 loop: CASSSRRELII.

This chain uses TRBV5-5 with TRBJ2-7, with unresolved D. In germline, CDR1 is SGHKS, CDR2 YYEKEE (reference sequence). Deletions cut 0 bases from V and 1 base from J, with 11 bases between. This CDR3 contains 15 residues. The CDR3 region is CASSLGSRSSYEQYF. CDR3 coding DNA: TGTGCCAGCAGCTTGGGATCAAGGAGTTCCTACGAGCAGTACTTC.

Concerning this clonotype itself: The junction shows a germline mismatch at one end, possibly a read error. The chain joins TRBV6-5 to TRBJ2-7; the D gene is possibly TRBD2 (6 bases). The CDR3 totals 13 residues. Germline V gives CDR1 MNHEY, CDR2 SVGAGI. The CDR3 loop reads CASTVAAGLKQYF. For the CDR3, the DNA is TGTGCAAGCACCGTAGCGGCGGGACTGAAGCAGTACTTC.

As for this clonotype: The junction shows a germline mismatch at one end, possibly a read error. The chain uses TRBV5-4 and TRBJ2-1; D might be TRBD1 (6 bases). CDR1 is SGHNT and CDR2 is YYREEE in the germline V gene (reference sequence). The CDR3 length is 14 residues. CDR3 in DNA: TGCGCCAACAGCTTGTGGGGGCGTGCGGGTGAGCAGTTCTTC. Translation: CANSLWGRAGEQFF.

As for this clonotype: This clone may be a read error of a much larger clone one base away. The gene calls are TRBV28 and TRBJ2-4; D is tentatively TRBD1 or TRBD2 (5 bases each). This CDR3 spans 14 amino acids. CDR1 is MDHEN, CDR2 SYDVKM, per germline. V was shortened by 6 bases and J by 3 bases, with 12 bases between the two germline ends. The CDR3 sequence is CASSYWGNKNIQYF. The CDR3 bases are TGTGCCAGCAGCTACTGGGGGAACAAAAACATTCAGTACTTC.

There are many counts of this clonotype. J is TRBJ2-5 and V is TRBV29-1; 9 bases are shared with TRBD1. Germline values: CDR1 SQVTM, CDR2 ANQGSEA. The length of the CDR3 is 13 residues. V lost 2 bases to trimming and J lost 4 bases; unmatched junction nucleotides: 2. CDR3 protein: CSVEHRGRETQYF. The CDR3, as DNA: TGCAGCGTTGAACACAGGGGGCGAGAGACCCAGTACTTC.

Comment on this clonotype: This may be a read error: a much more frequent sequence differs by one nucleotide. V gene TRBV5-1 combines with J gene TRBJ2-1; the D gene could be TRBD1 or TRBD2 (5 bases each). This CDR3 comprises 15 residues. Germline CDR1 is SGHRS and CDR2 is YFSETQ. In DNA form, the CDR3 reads TGCGCCAGCAGCTTGGGGGGACGGACGGATAATGAGCAGTTATTC. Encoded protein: CASSLGGRTDNEQLF.

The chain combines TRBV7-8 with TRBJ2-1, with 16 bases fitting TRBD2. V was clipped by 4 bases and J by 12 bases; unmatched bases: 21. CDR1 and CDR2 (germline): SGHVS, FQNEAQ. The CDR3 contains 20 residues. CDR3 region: CASSSRGSGLAGGAYSVQFF. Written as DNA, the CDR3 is TGTGCCAGCAGCTCCCGAGGGTCGGGACTAGCGGGGGGGGCTTACAGTGTGCAGTTCTTC.

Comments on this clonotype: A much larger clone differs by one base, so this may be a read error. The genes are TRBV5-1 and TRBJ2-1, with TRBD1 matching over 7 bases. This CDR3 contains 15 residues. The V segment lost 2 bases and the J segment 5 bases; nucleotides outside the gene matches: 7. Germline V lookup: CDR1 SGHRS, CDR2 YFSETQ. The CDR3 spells CASSFPGGRNNEQFF. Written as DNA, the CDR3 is TGCGCCAGCAGCTTCCCAGGGGGAAGGAACAATGAGCAGTTCTTC.

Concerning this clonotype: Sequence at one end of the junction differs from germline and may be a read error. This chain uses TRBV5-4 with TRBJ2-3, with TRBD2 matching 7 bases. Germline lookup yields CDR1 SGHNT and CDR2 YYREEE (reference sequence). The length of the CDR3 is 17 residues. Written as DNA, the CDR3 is TGTGACAGCAGCGCAGGGATTAGCGGGCTGCTCACAGATACGCAGTATTTT. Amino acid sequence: CDSSAGISGLLTDTQYF.

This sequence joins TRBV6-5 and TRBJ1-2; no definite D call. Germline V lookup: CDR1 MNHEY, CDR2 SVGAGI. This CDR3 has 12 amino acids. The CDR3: CVTLNLAAMHTF. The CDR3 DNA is TGTGTCACCTTAAACCTTGCCGCAATGCACACCTTC.

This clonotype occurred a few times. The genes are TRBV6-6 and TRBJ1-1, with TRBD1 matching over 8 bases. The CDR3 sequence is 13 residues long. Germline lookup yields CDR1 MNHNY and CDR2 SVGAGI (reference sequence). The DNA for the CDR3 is TGTACCAATAGCACAGGGGGGACTACTGAAGCTTTCTTT. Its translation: CTNSTGGTTEAFF.

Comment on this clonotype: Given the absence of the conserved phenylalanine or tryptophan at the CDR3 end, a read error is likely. The CDR3 loop is CAGSQVGPNSYEQYI. The CDR3 nucleotides read TGCGCCGGCAGCCAAGTCGGTCCCAACTCCTACGAGCAGTACATC. The genes are TRBV4-1 and TRBJ2-7; D gene uncertain. This CDR3 contains 15 residues. CDR1 and CDR2 (germline): MGHRA, YSYEKL.

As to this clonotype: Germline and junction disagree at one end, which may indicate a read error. The CDR3 sequence is CACSYEVAAYNEQFF. In nucleotides, the CDR3 is TGTGCCTGCAGTTACGAGGTAGCAGCCTACAATGAGCAGTTCTTC. This chain links TRBV6-5 with TRBJ2-1; D ambiguous. The germline V gene encodes CDR1 MNHEY and CDR2 SVGAGI. The CDR3 consists of 15 residues.

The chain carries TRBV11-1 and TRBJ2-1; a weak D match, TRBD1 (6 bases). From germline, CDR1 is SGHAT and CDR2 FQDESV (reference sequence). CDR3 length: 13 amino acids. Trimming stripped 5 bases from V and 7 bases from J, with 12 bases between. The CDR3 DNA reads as TGTGCCAGCAGCGTGTGGGGGCCGAATGAGCAGTTCTTC. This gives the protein CASSVWGPNEQFF.

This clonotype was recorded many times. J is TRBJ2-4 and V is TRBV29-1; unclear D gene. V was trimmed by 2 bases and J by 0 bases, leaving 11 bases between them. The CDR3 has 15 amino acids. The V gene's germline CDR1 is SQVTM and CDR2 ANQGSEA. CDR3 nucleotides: TGCAGCGTTGAAAAGGCGGTTCTAGCCAAAAACATTCAGTACTTC. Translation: CSVEKAVLAKNIQYF.

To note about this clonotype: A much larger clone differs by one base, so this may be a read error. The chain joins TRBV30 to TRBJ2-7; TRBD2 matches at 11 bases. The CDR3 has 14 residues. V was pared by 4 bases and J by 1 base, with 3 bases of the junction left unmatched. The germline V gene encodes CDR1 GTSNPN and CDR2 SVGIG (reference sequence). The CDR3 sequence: CAWKGLAESYEQYF. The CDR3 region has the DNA TGTGCCTGGAAGGGACTAGCGGAGTCCTACGAGCAGTACTTC.

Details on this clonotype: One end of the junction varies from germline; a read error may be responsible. The CDR3 reads CVAAPTGAMTVTQYF. The DNA of the CDR3 is TGTGTCGCAGCCCCCACAGGGGCGATGACAGTTACGCAGTATTTT. This chain uses TRBV6-1 with TRBJ2-3, with 7 positions matching TRBD1. The CDR3 is 15 residues long. Germline V gene sequence: CDR1 MNHNS, CDR2 SASEGT.

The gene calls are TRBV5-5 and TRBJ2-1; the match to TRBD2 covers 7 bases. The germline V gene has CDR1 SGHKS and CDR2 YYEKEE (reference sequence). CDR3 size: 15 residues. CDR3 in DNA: TGTATCAGCAGCCCATCGAGCGGGATCTACAATGAGCAGTTCTTC. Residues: CISSPSSGIYNEQFF.

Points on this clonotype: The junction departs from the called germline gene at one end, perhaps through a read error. In DNA, the CDR3 is TGTGTCAGCCGCCGGGGCCTGAGCTACTACGAGCAGTACTTC. Encoded protein: CVSRRGLSYYEQYF. The chain links TRBV6-1 to TRBJ2-7; D could derive from TRBD1 or TRBD2 (5 bases each). The CDR3 totals 14 residues. Per germline, CDR1 MNHNS and CDR2 SASEGT.

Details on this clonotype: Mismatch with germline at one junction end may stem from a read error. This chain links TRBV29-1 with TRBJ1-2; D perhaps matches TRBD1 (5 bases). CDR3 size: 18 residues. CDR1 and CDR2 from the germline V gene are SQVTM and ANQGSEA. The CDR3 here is CSLGAPKGTQVANYGYTF. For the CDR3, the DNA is TGCAGCCTTGGGGCACCAAAAGGAACTCAAGTGGCTAACTATGGCTACACCTTT.

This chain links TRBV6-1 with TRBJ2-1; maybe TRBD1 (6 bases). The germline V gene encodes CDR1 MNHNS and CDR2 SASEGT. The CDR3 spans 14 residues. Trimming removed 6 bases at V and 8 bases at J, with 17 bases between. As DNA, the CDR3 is TGTGCCAGCAGCATCAGACAGGAAAGGGATGAGCAGTTCTTC. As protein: CASSIRQERDEQFF.

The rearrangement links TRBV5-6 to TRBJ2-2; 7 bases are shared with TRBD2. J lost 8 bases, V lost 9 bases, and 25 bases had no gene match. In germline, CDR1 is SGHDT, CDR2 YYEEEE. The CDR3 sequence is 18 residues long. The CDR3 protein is CAINLILVGGPGTGELFF. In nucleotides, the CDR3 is TGTGCCATCAACTTAATCCTAGTGGGAGGGCCGGGAACAGGGGAGCTGTTTTTT.

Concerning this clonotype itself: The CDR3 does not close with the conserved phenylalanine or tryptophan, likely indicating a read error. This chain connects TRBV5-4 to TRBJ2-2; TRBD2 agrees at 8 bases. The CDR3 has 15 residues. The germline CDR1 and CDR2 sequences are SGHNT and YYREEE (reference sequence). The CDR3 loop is CASSTTSANTWELFS. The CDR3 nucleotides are TGTGCCAGCAGCACGACTAGCGCGAACACCTGGGAGCTGTTTTCT.

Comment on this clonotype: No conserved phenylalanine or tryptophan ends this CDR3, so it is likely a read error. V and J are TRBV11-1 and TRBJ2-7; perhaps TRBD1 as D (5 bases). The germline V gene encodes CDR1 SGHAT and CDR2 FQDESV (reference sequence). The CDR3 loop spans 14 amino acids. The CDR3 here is CAGSSNRTSYEQYC. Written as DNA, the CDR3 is TGTGCCGGCAGCTCTAACAGGACCTCCTACGAGCAGTACTGC.